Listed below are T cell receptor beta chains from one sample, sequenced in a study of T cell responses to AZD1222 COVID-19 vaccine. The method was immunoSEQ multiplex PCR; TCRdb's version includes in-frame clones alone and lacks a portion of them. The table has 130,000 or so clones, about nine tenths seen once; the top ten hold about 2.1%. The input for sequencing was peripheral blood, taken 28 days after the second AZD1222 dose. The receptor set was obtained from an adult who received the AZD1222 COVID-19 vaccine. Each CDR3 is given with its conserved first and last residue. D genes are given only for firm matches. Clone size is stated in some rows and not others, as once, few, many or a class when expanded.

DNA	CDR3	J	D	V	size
TGTGCCAGTAGTATTGACGAGACCTACGAGCAGTACTTC	CASSIDETYEQYF	TRBJ2-7	.	TRBV19	.
TGTGCCAGTAGTATGAACCAGGGTGGGACCTTAACGTTTGGCTACACCTTC	CASSMNQGGTLTFGYTF	TRBJ1-2	.	TRBV19	.
TGTGCCAGTAGTATCCAGGGGGCCAACACTGAAGCTTTCTTT	CASSIQGANTEAFF	TRBJ1-1	TRBD1	TRBV19	.
TGCAGTGCCGCGGCCAACAGTGAGCAGTTCTTC	CSAAANSEQFF	TRBJ2-1	.	TRBV20-1	.
TGTGCCAGCAGCTTAGTGGCAGGGGGCTTGGTAGATACGCAGTATTTT	CASSLVAGGLVDTQYF	TRBJ2-3	TRBD1	TRBV7-9	.
TGTGCCAGCAGGCAAGGGACGGTAGATAATTCACCCCTCCACTTT	CASRQGTVDNSPLHF	TRBJ1-6	.	TRBV27	once
TGTGCCAGCAGCGTTAAAGCGAGGGACCCAGAGACCCAGTACTTC	CASSVKARDPETQYF	TRBJ2-5	.	TRBV5-4	.
TGCGCCAGCAGCCCCTTCGGAGGGAACACTGAAGCTTTCTTT	CASSPFGGNTEAFF	TRBJ1-1	.	TRBV4-1	.
TGTGCCAGCAGCAGACACCTCACTGAAGCTTTCTTT	CASSRHLTEAFF	TRBJ1-1	.	TRBV7-9	.
TGTGCCAGCTCACCGGGACAGAATTCACCCCTCCACTTT	CASSPGQNSPLHF	TRBJ1-6	TRBD1	TRBV18	.
TGTGCCAGCAGCCCCGCTCTAGCGGTGCGCTCCGATGAGCAGTTCTTC	CASSPALAVRSDEQFF	TRBJ2-1	TRBD2	TRBV11-3	few
TGTGCCAGCAGCCTGACAGGGGGCCTAGAAAAACTGTTTTTT	CASSLTGGLEKLFF	TRBJ1-4	TRBD1	TRBV28	.
TGTGCCACCAGTGATCCAGCGGGAGGGCCTTCAGATACGCAGTATTTT	CATSDPAGGPSDTQYF	TRBJ2-3	TRBD2	TRBV24-1	once
TGTGCCAGCAGACCGAGGGACAGGGGGTTTGCAGATACGCAGTATTTT	CASRPRDRGFADTQYF	TRBJ2-3	TRBD1	TRBV11-1	.
TGTGCCAGCAGTGGTACAGGGGCCTCTGGAAACACCATATATTTT	CASSGTGASGNTIYF	TRBJ1-3	TRBD1	TRBV25-1	.
TGTGCCAGCAGCCCCCTCCGAGCGAGCGGGAGCAATGAGCAGTTCTTC	CASSPLRASGSNEQFF	TRBJ2-1	TRBD2	TRBV14	.
TGTGCCAGCAGCCGACGGCGGACTGGAGATGGCTACACCTTC	CASSRRRTGDGYTF	TRBJ1-2	.	TRBV5-6	once
TGTGCCAGCAGCTTCTGGGGGAACTATGGCTACACCTTC	CASSFWGNYGYTF	TRBJ1-2	.	TRBV12-3/TRBV12-4	.
TGCGCCAGCAGCAAGGACAATTCGAACACTGAAGCTTTCTTT	CASSKDNSNTEAFF	TRBJ1-1	.	TRBV5-1	.
TGTGCCAGCAGCGCCGACAGCATGTCGAATTCACCCCTCCACTTT	CASSADSMSNSPLHF	TRBJ1-6	.	TRBV9	.
TGTGCCAGCAGGGTAACAGGGAACACCGGGGAGCTGTTTTTT	CASRVTGNTGELFF	TRBJ2-2	.	TRBV27	.
TGTGCCTGGAGTGTATACCCCGAGGGGACGAACACTGAAGCTTTCTTT	CAWSVYPEGTNTEAFF	TRBJ1-1	.	TRBV30	.
TGTGCCAGCAGCCAAGGCAGAGGGAGAATCTATGGCTACACCTTC	CASSQGRGRIYGYTF	TRBJ1-2	.	TRBV3-1/TRBV3-2	.
TGTGCCAGCAGCCCGGGACAGGGGGTGAATGAGCAGTTCTTC	CASSPGQGVNEQFF	TRBJ2-1	TRBD1	TRBV7-3	.
TGTGCCAGCAGCTTCGGATATGGCAATCAGCCCCAGCATTTT	CASSFGYGNQPQHF	TRBJ1-5	.	TRBV5-6	.
TGTGCCAGCAGTTACTCGAGTCTTGCGGTTTTCAAAGAGACCCAGTACTTC	CASSYSSLAVFKETQYF	TRBJ2-5	.	TRBV6-2/TRBV6-3	.
TGCGCCAGCAGCTATCGGACAGTTAATGGCTACACCTTC	CASSYRTVNGYTF	TRBJ1-2	.	TRBV5-1	.
TGTGCTAGCAGCCCGGTGATAGCGGGAGGGCCGGGCACCGGGGAGCTGTTTTTT	CASSPVIAGGPGTGELFF	TRBJ2-2	TRBD2	TRBV7-7	.
TGTGCCAGCAGTCGACAGGGGGCCGGCTATGGCTACACCTTC	CASSRQGAGYGYTF	TRBJ1-2	TRBD1	TRBV6-5	.
TGTGCCAGCAGCAGGGGGGGACAGGGCGGAAACACCATATATTTT	CASSRGGQGGNTIYF	TRBJ1-3	TRBD1	TRBV5-4	.
TGTGCCAGCAGCCCCCGACAGGGTTCTCTAGGTGATGGCTACACCTTC	CASSPRQGSLGDGYTF	TRBJ1-2	TRBD1	TRBV7-2	.
TGTGCCAGCGGAGGCGACGAGCAGTACTTC	CASGGDEQYF	TRBJ2-7	.	TRBV12-3/TRBV12-4	once
TGTGCCAGCAGGCGGGACGCCCCGGGGGAGACCCAGTACTTC	CASRRDAPGETQYF	TRBJ2-5	.	TRBV19	.
TGTGCCAGCACCAAGCGGTGGTGGAACACTGAAGCTTTCTTT	CASTKRWWNTEAFF	TRBJ1-1	.	TRBV28	few
TGTGCCAGCAGCGTAGGGATAGCGGGAGAAGGCGGGGAGCTGTTTTTT	CASSVGIAGEGGELFF	TRBJ2-2	TRBD2	TRBV9	.
TGTGCCAGCAGCTTACAAACATCTGGGGCCAACGTCCTGACTTTC	CASSLQTSGANVLTF	TRBJ2-6	.	TRBV7-6	once
TGTGCCACCAAGACGCGGGGCGATACCTACGAGCAGTACTTC	CATKTRGDTYEQYF	TRBJ2-7	.	TRBV19	.